These 22 T cell receptor beta chains came from one sample sequenced in a study of T-cell reconstitution after alpha-beta-depleted transplantation in children. The library targeted TCRbeta and was prepared with unique molecular identifiers. TCRdb recomputed calls from the PCR reads with MiXCR, one row per CDR3 protein. The data contain a few hundred thousand distinct CDR3 sequences, around 13% of them singletons. The specimen comprised PBMCs, mostly from graft donor cells, sampled 360 days after TCRalphabeta/CD19-depleted stem cell transplant. The receptor set was obtained from a male patient between 5 and 17 years old who had a stem cell transplant for acute myeloid leukemia, so the T cells may come from the graft donor.

The chain joins TRBV6-5 to TRBJ2-7; D gene ambiguous. CDR3 length equals 14 residues. Trimming shortened V by 8 bases and J by 1 base, and 15 bases separated the two germline ends. Looked up from germline, CDR1 is MNHEY and CDR2 is SVGAGI. DNA for the CDR3: TGTGCCAGCGGCATCGCAGGCTTGTCCTACGAGCAGTACTTC. Protein product: CASGIAGLSYEQYF.

The sample holds a few counts of this clonotype. This chain links TRBV30 with TRBJ2-3; tentative D call: TRBD2 (6 bases). The CDR3 loop spans 10 amino acids. V was shortened by 6 bases and J by 7 bases, with 8 bases between the two germline ends. CDR1 GTSNPN and CDR2 SVGIG come from the germline V gene (reference sequence). In DNA form, the CDR3 reads TGTGCCTGCGCGGGGAATACGCAGTATTTT. This translates into CACAGNTQYF.

The chain uses TRBV30 and TRBJ2-7; a possible D gene is TRBD2 (5 bases). V was pared by 0 bases and J by 7 bases, with 16 bases between. Germline V gives CDR1 GTSNPN, CDR2 SVGIG (reference sequence). This CDR3 is built from 14 residues. This CDR3 reads CAWSVRGRDVEQYF. The CDR3 DNA reads TGTGCCTGGAGTGTTCGTGGGAGAGATGTAGAGCAGTACTTC. The variable domain in full, completed from reference TRBV30 and TRBJ2-7, reads SQTIHQWPATLVQPVGSPLSLECTVEGTSNPNLYWYRQAAGRGLQLLFYSVGIGQISSEVPQNLSASRPQDRQFILSSKKLLLSDSGFYLCAWSVRGRDVEQYFGPGTRLTVT.

In this sample, this clonotype turned up a few times. The chain uses TRBV20-1 and TRBJ2-1, with 8 bases fitting TRBD2. Germline V lookup: CDR1 DFQATT, CDR2 SNEGSKA (reference sequence). This CDR3 spans 14 amino acids. V lost 6 bases, J lost 1 base, and 5 bases stayed unmatched. CDR3 sequence: CSAELAVSYNEQFF. The CDR3, as DNA: TGCAGTGCAGAACTAGCGGTTTCCTACAATGAGCAGTTCTTC.

The chain combines TRBV7-9 with TRBJ1-2; possibly TRBD1 for D (5 bases). The length of the CDR3 is 14 residues. Per germline, CDR1 SEHNR and CDR2 FQNEAQ (reference sequence). Trimming removed 1 base from V and 14 bases from J, with 20 bases in between. CDR3 nucleotide sequence: TGTGCCAGCAGCTTAGAGGGTTCAGGGCAGCGGAAAACCTTC. Translated, it gives CASSLEGSGQRKTF.

This clonotype was detected only a few times. The chain recombines TRBV9 with TRBJ2-1; D uncertain. The length of the CDR3 is 13 residues. Germline loops: CDR1 SGDLS, CDR2 YYNGEE. V was shortened by 4 bases and J by 9 bases, with 14 bases between the two germline ends. CDR3 loop: CASSPRSYGEQFF. The CDR3 bases are TGTGCCAGCAGCCCTCGAAGTTACGGTGAGCAGTTCTTC.

The V call is TRBV7-8, the J call TRBJ2-3; D is unclear. CDR3 length: 12 residues. Germline V gene sequence: CDR1 SGHVS, CDR2 FQNEAQ. V dropped 0 bases and J dropped 8 bases, with 6 bases sitting between them. This CDR3 is CASSLAPSTQYF. The CDR3 DNA reads TGTGCCAGCAGCTTAGCTCCCAGTACGCAGTATTTT.

A few counts support this clonotype. V and J are TRBV7-9 and TRBJ2-1, with 9 bases aligning to TRBD1. CDR1 is SEHNR and CDR2 is FQNEAQ in the germline V gene (reference sequence). The CDR3 contains 14 residues. The J segment lost 2 bases and the V segment lost 5 bases, leaving 1 base of the junction unmatched. The CDR3 here is CASSRDRAYNEQFF. The CDR3 nucleotides are TGTGCCAGCAGCCGGGACAGGGCCTACAATGAGCAGTTCTTC. Variable domain in full (rest from reference TRBV7-9 and TRBJ2-1): DTGVSQNPRHKITKRGQNVTFRCDPISEHNRLYWYRQTLGQGPEFLTYFQNEAQLEKSRLLSDRFSAERPKGSFSTLEIQRTEQGDSAMYLCASSRDRAYNEQFFGPGTRLTVL.

This clonotype has only a few counts. This chain connects TRBV4-3 to TRBJ2-1, with 7 bases lining up with TRBD2. The CDR3 length is 16 residues. CDR1 is LGHNA, CDR2 YSLEER, per germline. The V segment lost 2 bases and the J segment 5 bases; nucleotides outside the gene matches: 9. The CDR3 DNA is TGCGCCAGCAGCCAACAAGGACTAGATCCTCACAATGAGCAGTTCTTC. Translated, it gives CASSQQGLDPHNEQFF.

The table lists this clonotype with a few counts. The chain is built from TRBV5-1 and TRBJ2-5, with a tentative D call TRBD1 (6 bases). The length of the CDR3 is 15 residues. V was trimmed by 0 bases and J by 2 bases, leaving 11 bases between them. Germline V lookup: CDR1 SGHRS, CDR2 YFSETQ. The CDR3 region is CASSLVIGGQETQYF. The CDR3 DNA follows: TGCGCCAGCAGCTTGGTCATAGGGGGTCAAGAGACCCAGTACTTC.

The chain has TRBV28 and TRBJ2-2; D uncertain. V lost 3 bases to trimming and J lost 6 bases, with 5 bases between them. The CDR3 runs 12 residues. The germline gives CDR1 MDHEN, CDR2 SYDVKM. The CDR3 bases are TGTGCCAGCAGTTTCTTCCCCGGGGAGCTGTTTTTT. The encoded protein is CASSFFPGELFF.

This clonotype was seen more than once but under ten times. The V and J genes are TRBV30 and TRBJ2-1; D gene uncertain. Germline CDR1 GTSNPN, CDR2 SVGIG (reference sequence). This CDR3 region has 11 residues. Trimming removed 2 bases from V and 6 bases from J, with 5 bases in between. The CDR3 protein is CAWSLGNEQFF. The CDR3 nucleotides read TGTGCCTGGAGTTTGGGCAATGAGCAGTTCTTC.

This clonotype has ten or more counts. The CDR3 coding sequence is TGTGCCAGCAGCTTCGTCCCGGGACTAGCGGGTGAGCAGTTCTTC. Its protein is CASSFVPGLAGEQFF. The chain links TRBV7-2 to TRBJ2-1, with TRBD2 matching 12 bases. This CDR3 comprises 15 residues. V trimming: 3 bases; J trimming: 9 bases; junction bases outside the gene matches: 6. The germline V gene encodes CDR1 SGHTA and CDR2 FQGNSA.

This chain uses TRBV6-1 with TRBJ2-6; D may be TRBD1 (5 bases). Trimming stripped 6 bases from V and 0 bases from J, with 21 bases between. Germline CDR1 is MNHNS and CDR2 is SASEGT. The CDR3 is 19 residues long. For the CDR3, the DNA is TGTGCCAGCAGGGATCCCGGGCCCCCAGGGAACTCTGGGGCCAACGTCCTGACTTTC. Its translation is CASRDPGPPGNSGANVLTF.

This chain links TRBV29-1 with TRBJ2-3, with 7 bases matching TRBD2. J gave up 0 bases and V 4 bases, and 4 bases lay outside the gene matches. CDR1 SQVTM and CDR2 ANQGSEA come from the germline V gene. This CDR3 region has 14 residues. Here the CDR3 reads CSVGTSWSTDTQYF. CDR3 sequence (DNA): TGCAGCGTTGGGACTAGTTGGAGCACAGATACGCAGTATTTT.

This clonotype was seen ten or more times. The rearrangement links TRBV9 to TRBJ2-6; D gene uncertain. V lost 4 bases to trimming and J lost 1 base, with 3 bases between them. This CDR3 has 13 amino acids. Germline-derived CDR1 and CDR2 are SGDLS and YYNGEE. The CDR3 is CASSPSGANVLTF. The CDR3 bases are TGTGCCAGCAGCCCTTCTGGGGCCAACGTCCTGACTTTC.

This clonotype was counted many times. The chain links TRBV12-3 or TRBV12-4 to TRBJ2-7; either TRBD1 or TRBD2 may fit D (5 bases each). With 1 base removed from V and 5 bases from J, the gap between germline ends came to 12 bases. The CDR3 is 14 residues long. The CDR3 DNA is TGTGCCAGCAGTTTAGGGGACCCGGGGAACGAGCAGTACTTC. Its protein product is CASSLGDPGNEQYF.

The rearrangement links TRBV4-3 to TRBJ1-6, with 8 bases fitting TRBD1. V was pared by 1 base and J by 7 bases, with 6 bases of the junction left unmatched. The CDR3 is 16 amino acids. Germline loops: CDR1 LGHNA, CDR2 YSLEER. CDR3: CASSQGGQGRNSPLHF. The CDR3 DNA is TGCGCCAGCAGCCAAGGTGGACAGGGACGCAATTCACCCCTCCACTTT.

The chain couples TRBV20-1 to TRBJ2-5; D is perhaps TRBD2 (7 bases). The CDR3 runs 16 residues. CDR1 is DFQATT, CDR2 SNEGSKA, per germline (reference sequence). V was pared by 4 bases and J by 0 bases, with 18 bases between. The CDR3 region is CSATLRRGPYQETQYF. The CDR3 DNA follows: TGCAGTGCTACACTAAGGCGGGGGCCCTACCAAGAGACCCAGTACTTC.

The genes are TRBV5-4 and TRBJ1-1; TRBD1 matches 8 bases. CDR1 and CDR2 (germline): SGHNT, YYREEE (reference sequence). The CDR3 length is 15 residues. The V gene end was trimmed by 0 bases and the J gene end by 8 bases; junction bases not matched to a gene: 9. CDR3 nucleotide sequence: TGTGCCAGCAGCTTGGTTGTTCAGGGGGCGTGGGAAGCTTTCTTT. This gives the protein CASSLVVQGAWEAFF.

This clonotype was detected only a few times. The gene calls are TRBV11-2 and TRBJ2-1; 7 nucleotides align to TRBD2. CDR1 and CDR2 (germline): SGHAT, FQNNGV. The length of the CDR3 is 15 residues. The ends lost 0 bases at V and 8 bases at J; junction bases unmatched: 7. CDR3 in DNA: TGTGCCAGCAGCTTAGATCGTCCTAGCGGCTATGAGCAGTTCTTC. This codes for CASSLDRPSGYEQFF.

The chain links TRBV6-5 to TRBJ2-5; D might be TRBD2 (6 bases). The germline V and J ends were trimmed by 8 bases and 2 bases, with 18 bases remaining between them. The CDR3 contains 15 residues. Germline loops: CDR1 MNHEY, CDR2 SVGAGI. Here the CDR3 reads CASGRVAVLQETQYF. Here the CDR3 DNA reads TGTGCCAGCGGCCGGGTAGCGGTTCTGCAAGAGACCCAGTACTTC.